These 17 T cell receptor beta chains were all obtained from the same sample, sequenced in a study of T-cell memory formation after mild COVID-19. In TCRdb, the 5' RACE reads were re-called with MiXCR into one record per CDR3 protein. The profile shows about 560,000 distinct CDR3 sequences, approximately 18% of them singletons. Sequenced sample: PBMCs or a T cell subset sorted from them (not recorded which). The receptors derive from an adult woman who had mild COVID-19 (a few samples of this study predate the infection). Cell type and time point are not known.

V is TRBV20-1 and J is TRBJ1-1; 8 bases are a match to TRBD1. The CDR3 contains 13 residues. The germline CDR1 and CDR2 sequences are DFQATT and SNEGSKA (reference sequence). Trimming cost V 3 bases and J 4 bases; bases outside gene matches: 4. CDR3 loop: CSASPGGPTEAFF. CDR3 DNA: TGCAGTGCTAGCCCAGGGGGCCCCACTGAAGCTTTCTTT.

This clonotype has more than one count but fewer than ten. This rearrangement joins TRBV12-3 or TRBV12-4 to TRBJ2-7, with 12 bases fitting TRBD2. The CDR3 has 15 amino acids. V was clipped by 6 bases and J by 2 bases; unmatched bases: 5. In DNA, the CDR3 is TGTGCCAGCAGCCATCTAGCGGGGGGGGCCTACGAGCAGTACTTC. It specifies CASSHLAGGAYEQYF.

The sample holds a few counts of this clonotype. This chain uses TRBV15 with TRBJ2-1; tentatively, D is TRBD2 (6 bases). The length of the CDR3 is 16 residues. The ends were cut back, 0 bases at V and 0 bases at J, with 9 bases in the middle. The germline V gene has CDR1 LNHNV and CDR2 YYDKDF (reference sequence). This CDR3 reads CATSRDRGGSYNEQFF. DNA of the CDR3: TGTGCCACCAGCAGAGATAGGGGAGGCTCCTACAATGAGCAGTTCTTC.

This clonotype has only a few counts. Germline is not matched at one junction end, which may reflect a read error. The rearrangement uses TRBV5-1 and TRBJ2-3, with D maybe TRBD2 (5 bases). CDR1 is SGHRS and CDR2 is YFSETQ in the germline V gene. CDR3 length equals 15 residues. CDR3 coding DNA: TGCGCCAGCAGCTCTCCTCCCCGGGGTCAGCACAGATACGCATTT. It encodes CASSSPPRGQHRYAF.

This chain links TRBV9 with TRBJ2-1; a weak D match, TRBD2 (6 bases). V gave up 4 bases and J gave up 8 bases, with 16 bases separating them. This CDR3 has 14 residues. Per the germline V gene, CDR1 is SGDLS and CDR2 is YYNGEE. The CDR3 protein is CASSSGRREDEQFF. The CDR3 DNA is TGTGCCAGCAGCTCCGGACGTAGGGAGGATGAGCAGTTCTTC.

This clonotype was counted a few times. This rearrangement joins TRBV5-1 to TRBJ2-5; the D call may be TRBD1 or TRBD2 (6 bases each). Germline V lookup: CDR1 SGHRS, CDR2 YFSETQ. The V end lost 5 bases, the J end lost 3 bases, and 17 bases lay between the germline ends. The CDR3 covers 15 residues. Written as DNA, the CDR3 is TGCGCCAGCAGTCAGAGGGGGGCTGGGGAAGAGACCCAGTACTTC. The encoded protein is CASSQRGAGEETQYF.

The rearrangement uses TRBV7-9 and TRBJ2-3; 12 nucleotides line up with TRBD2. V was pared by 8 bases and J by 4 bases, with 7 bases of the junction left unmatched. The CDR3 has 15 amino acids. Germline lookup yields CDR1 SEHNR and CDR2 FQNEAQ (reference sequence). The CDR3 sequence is CASGGLAGGADTQYF. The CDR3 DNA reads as TGTGCCAGCGGAGGGCTAGCGGGAGGGGCAGATACGCAGTATTTT.

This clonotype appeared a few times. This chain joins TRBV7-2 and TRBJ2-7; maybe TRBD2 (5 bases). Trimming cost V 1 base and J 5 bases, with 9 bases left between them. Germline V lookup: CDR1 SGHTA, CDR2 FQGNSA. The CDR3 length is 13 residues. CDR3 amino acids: CASSLEPGDEQYF. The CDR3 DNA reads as TGTGCCAGCAGCTTAGAGCCCGGGGACGAGCAGTACTTC.

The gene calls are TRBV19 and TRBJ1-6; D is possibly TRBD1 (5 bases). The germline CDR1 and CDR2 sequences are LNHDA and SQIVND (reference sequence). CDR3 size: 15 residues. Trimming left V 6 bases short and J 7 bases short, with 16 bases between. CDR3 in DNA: TGTGCCAGTAGGACCGACAGATCGAAGAATTCACCCCTCCACTTT. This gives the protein CASRTDRSKNSPLHF.

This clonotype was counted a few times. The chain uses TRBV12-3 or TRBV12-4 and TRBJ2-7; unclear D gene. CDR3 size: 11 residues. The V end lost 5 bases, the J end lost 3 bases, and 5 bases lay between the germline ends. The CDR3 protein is CASSNGYEQYF. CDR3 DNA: TGTGCCAGCAGTAACGGCTACGAGCAGTACTTC.

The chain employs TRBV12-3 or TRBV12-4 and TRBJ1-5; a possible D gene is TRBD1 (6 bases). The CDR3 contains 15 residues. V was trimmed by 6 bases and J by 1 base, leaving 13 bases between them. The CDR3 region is CASRSAGVSNQPQHF. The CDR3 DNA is TGTGCCAGCAGATCAGCAGGGGTAAGCAATCAGCCCCAGCATTTT.

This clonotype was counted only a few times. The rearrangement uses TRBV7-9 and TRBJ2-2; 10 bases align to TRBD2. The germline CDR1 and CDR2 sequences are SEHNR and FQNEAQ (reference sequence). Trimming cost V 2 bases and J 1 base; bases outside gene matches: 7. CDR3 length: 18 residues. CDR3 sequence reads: CASSLPGLAGENTGELFF. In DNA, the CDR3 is TGTGCCAGCAGCTTACCGGGCCTAGCGGGGGAGAACACCGGGGAGCTGTTTTTT.

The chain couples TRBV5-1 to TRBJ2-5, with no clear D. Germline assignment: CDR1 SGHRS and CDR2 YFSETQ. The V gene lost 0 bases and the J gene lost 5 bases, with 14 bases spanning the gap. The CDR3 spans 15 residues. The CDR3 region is CASSLGVGNLETQYF. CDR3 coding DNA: TGCGCCAGCAGCTTGGGCGTGGGTAATCTGGAGACCCAGTACTTC.

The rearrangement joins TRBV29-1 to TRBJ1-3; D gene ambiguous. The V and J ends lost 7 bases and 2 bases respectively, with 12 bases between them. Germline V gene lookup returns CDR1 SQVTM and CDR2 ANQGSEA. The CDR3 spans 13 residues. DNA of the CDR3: TGCAGCGGCGCCTCGGGTCCTGGAAACACCATATATTTT. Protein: CSGASGPGNTIYF.

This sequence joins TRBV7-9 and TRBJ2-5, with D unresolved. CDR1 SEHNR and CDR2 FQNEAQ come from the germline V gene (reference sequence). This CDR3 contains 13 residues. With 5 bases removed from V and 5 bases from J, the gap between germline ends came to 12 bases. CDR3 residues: CASSPGPTETQYF. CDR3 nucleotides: TGTGCCAGCAGCCCCGGGCCGACGGAGACCCAGTACTTC. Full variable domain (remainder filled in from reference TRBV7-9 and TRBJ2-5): DTGVSQNPRHKITKRGQNVTFRCDPISEHNRLYWYRQTLGQGPEFLTYFQNEAQLEKSRLLSDRFSAERPKGSFSTLEIQRTEQGDSAMYLCASSPGPTETQYFGPGTRLLVL.

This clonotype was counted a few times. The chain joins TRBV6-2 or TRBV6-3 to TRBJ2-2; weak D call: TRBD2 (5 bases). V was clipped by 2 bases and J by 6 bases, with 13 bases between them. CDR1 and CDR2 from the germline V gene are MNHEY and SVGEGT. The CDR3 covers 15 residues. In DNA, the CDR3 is TGTGCCAGCAGTTACGATGGGGAGTGGGCCGGGGAGCTGTTTTTT. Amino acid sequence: CASSYDGEWAGELFF.

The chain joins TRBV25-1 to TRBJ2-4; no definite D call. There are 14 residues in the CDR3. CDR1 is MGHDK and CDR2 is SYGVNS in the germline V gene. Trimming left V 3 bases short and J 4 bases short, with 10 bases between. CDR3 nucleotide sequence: TGTGCCAGCAGTGACATAAGGGTTAAAAACATTCAGTACTTC. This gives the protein CASSDIRVKNIQYF.